This entry is about one T cell receptor (beta chain). The CDR3 covers 18 residues. Germline V CDR1 and CDR2: MRHNA, SNTAGT. V was pared by 4 bases and J by 4 bases, with 11 bases of the junction left unmatched. This sample was included in a study of CD8 T cells in ankylosing spondylitis. TCRdb itself ran the 5' RACE reads through MiXCR, one entry per CDR3 protein. The sample holds hundreds of thousands of distinct CDR3 sequences, roughly 22% seen once. The J gene is TRBJ2-3, the V gene TRBV6-4, with TRBD2 matching 13 bases. Material for sequencing was blood, either unsorted or a sorted T cell fraction (not recorded which). The TCR comes from a male donor with ankylosing spondylitis or in good health (not recorded which). The DNA of the CDR3 is TGTGCCAGCAGTGCATCCGCCATTACTAGCGGGGGGGCAGATACGCAGTATTTT. Its protein product is CASSASAITSGGADTQYF.